Sequencing of this TCR beta chain was carried out in a study of radiation and T cells in renal cell carcinoma. The CDR3 length is 12 residues. CDR1 is MNHEY, CDR2 SMNVEV, per germline (reference sequence). V lost 4 bases, J lost 3 bases, and 7 bases lay in between. Sequenced by immunoSEQ multiplex PCR; TCRdb stores in-frame clones only, minus some. This sample has around 77,000 clones, with around four fifths found just once. Time point noted: blood 4 weeks post-SBRT, at nephrectomy. Specified treatment: 15 Gy SBRT to primary tumor, nephrectomy 4 weeks later. Radiation-treated patients gave blood at baseline, week 2 and week 4.

This chain uses TRBV27 with TRBJ2-7, with D perhaps TRBD2 (5 bases). This TCR derives from a woman aged 60-70 years with renal cell carcinoma. This specimen consisted of blood, obtained from a patient whose treatment included radiotherapy and nephrectomy. CDR3 nucleotide sequence: TGTGCCAGCAGTTCGAGCGGCTACGAGCAGTACTTC. Its protein product is CASSSSGYEQYF.